These 28 T cell receptor beta chains were sequenced from one sample in a study of memory CD4+ T cells and cytomegalovirus serostatus. Single viable CD3+CD4+CD8-CD45RO+ cells were sorted as the memory CD4+ T cells. TCRdb's copy holds only in-frame clones and misses some; the assay was immunoSEQ multiplex PCR. This table holds under 70,000 clones, about 81% found once. The sequenced sample was memory CD4+ T cells from blood. These receptors were obtained from an adult in good health and CMV-seronegative.

This chain joins TRBV15 and TRBJ1-2, with D perhaps matching TRBD1 (6 bases). With 1 base removed from V and 3 bases from J, the gap between germline ends came to 6 bases. The CDR3 is 13 residues long. CDR1 is LNHNV and CDR2 is YYDKDF in the germline V gene (reference sequence). The CDR3 protein is CATSRGQDYGYTF. The CDR3 coding sequence is TGTGCCACCAGCAGAGGACAGGACTATGGCTACACCTTC.

CDR3 protein: CASSTPSGRGTSTDTQYF. The CDR3 DNA reads as TGTGCCAGCAGCACCCCTAGCGGGAGGGGTACTAGCACAGATACGCAGTATTTT. This chain connects TRBV5-4 to TRBJ2-3, with TRBD2 matching over 12 bases. The CDR3 is 18 residues long. With 4 bases clipped from V and 0 bases from J, the junction kept 9 bases outside the gene matches. Germline loops: CDR1 SGHNT, CDR2 YYREEE (reference sequence).

The V and J genes are TRBV5-6 and TRBJ2-1; 7 nucleotides line up with TRBD2. The length of the CDR3 is 14 residues. Germline CDR1 SGHDT, CDR2 YYEEEE. Germline trimming cut 7 bases from V and 4 bases from J; bases unmatched to any gene: 8. The CDR3 bases are TGTGCCAGCGGCGTAACTAGCGATTACAATGAGCAGTTCTTC. It yields the protein CASGVTSDYNEQFF.

This rearrangement joins TRBV4-3 to TRBJ2-5, with 14 bases fitting TRBD2. The length of the CDR3 is 16 residues. The junction had 3 bases not matched to a gene; V was cut back by 2 bases and J by 4 bases. The V gene's germline CDR1 is LGHNA and CDR2 YSLEER. The CDR3 nucleotides read TGCGCCAGCAGCCAACGCGGACTAGCGGGAGGAGAGACCCAGTACTTC. Translation: CASSQRGLAGGETQYF.

The rearrangement uses TRBV2 and TRBJ1-4, with TRBD1 matching over 7 bases. The CDR3 has 14 amino acids. Unmatched junction bases numbered 5, after V lost 3 bases and J lost 7 bases. Germline V lookup: CDR1 SNHLY, CDR2 FYNNEI. In DNA form, the CDR3 reads TGTGCCAGCAGTGACCAGGGGGGAAGTGAAAAACTGTTTTTT. Its protein product is CASSDQGGSEKLFF.

V gene TRBV28 combines with J gene TRBJ2-2, with 8 bases fitting TRBD1. Germline V lookup: CDR1 MDHEN, CDR2 SYDVKM. The CDR3 length is 13 residues. V lost 8 bases, J lost 6 bases, and 5 bases stayed unmatched. For the CDR3, the DNA is TGTGCCAGCCGGACAGGGTTGGCCGGGGAGCTGTTTTTT. It specifies CASRTGLAGELFF.

The J gene is TRBJ2-7, the V gene TRBV28, with TRBD1 matching over 7 bases. Germline CDR1 MDHEN, CDR2 SYDVKM. This CDR3 is 17 amino acids long. V dropped 2 bases and J dropped 3; count of bases not matched to a gene: 13. CDR3 residues: CASSLLFRRQGRYEQYF. The DNA for the CDR3 is TGTGCCAGCAGTTTACTTTTTCGTAGACAGGGCCGCTACGAGCAGTACTTC.

V and J are TRBV28 and TRBJ2-7; TRBD2 might be the D (6 bases). CDR3 length equals 14 residues. V lost 7 bases, J lost 2 bases, and 15 bases lay in between. Germline values: CDR1 MDHEN, CDR2 SYDVKM. CDR3 region: CASNRLESAYEQYF. The CDR3 DNA reads TGTGCCAGCAACAGACTAGAGAGTGCCTACGAGCAGTACTTC.

The J gene is TRBJ1-5, the V gene TRBV28, with 7 positions matching TRBD1. The CDR3 length is 16 residues. The junction had 10 bases not matched to a gene; V was cut back by 4 bases and J by 4 bases. CDR1 is MDHEN, CDR2 SYDVKM, per germline. The DNA of the CDR3 is TGTGCCAGCAGTTATCTCACGGGACAGCCAAATCAGCCCCAGCATTTT. This codes for CASSYLTGQPNQPQHF.

The genes are TRBV27 and TRBJ1-5, with D maybe TRBD1 (5 bases). The length of the CDR3 is 15 residues. Trimming took 0 bases from V and 5 from J, leaving 11 bases between them. Looked up from germline, CDR1 is MNHEY and CDR2 is SMNVEV (reference sequence). CDR3 nucleotide sequence: TGTGCCAGCAGTTTATCGATCAGGGTCGATCAGCCCCAGCATTTT. Protein sequence: CASSLSIRVDQPQHF.

This clone was counted only a few times. The rearrangement uses TRBV10-3 and TRBJ2-1; D may be TRBD1 or TRBD2 (5 bases each). The germline gives CDR1 ENHRY, CDR2 SYGVKD. This CDR3 is 13 amino acids long. V lost 6 bases to trimming and J lost 7 bases, with 13 bases between them. CDR3 sequence reads: CAIRGTSGNEQFF. The CDR3 nucleotides read TGTGCCATCAGGGGGACCTCAGGAAATGAGCAGTTCTTC.

The V call is TRBV7-3, the J call TRBJ2-6; 7 nucleotides align to TRBD1. CDR1 and CDR2 from the germline V gene are SGHTA and FQGTGA. The CDR3 has 15 residues. The V gene end was trimmed by 3 bases and the J gene end by 4 bases; junction bases not matched to a gene: 3. CDR3 amino acids: CASSFGQAGANVLTF. CDR3 nucleotides: TGTGCCAGCAGCTTTGGACAGGCGGGGGCCAACGTCCTGACTTTC. Drawing the rest from reference TRBV7-3 and TRBJ2-6, the complete variable domain is GAGVSQTPSNKVTEKGKYVELRCDPISGHTALYWYRQSLGQGPEFLIYFQGTGAADDSGLPNDRFFAVRPEGSVSTLKIQRTERGDSAVYLCASSFGQAGANVLTFGAGSRLTVL.

V is TRBV29-1 and J is TRBJ2-3; 7 nucleotides agree with TRBD2. CDR1 is SQVTM, CDR2 ANQGSEA, per germline. The CDR3 runs 15 residues. J gave up 3 bases and V 5 bases, and 11 bases lay outside the gene matches. The CDR3 DNA is TGCAGCGTTACAGCTCCGGGGGGAGGGACAGATACGCAGTATTTT. Its translation is CSVTAPGGGTDTQYF.

The J gene is TRBJ2-1, the V gene TRBV6-1; D not certain. Germline loops: CDR1 MNHNS, CDR2 SASEGT. Trimming shortened V by 1 base and J by 2 bases, and 6 bases separated the two germline ends. The CDR3 extends over 14 amino acids. The CDR3 loop reads CASSEGGTYNEQFF. The CDR3 nucleotides read TGTGCCAGCAGTGAAGGCGGCACCTACAATGAGCAGTTCTTC.

The DNA of the CDR3 is TGCGCCAGCAGCGGGGGAAGCTCCTACAATGAGCAGTTCTTC. This encodes CASSGGSSYNEQFF. The gene calls are TRBV5-1 and TRBJ2-1; D possibly uses TRBD1 or TRBD2 (5 bases each). Trimming shortened V by 4 bases and J by 0 bases, and 8 bases separated the two germline ends. The CDR3 has 14 residues. The germline CDR1 and CDR2 sequences are SGHRS and YFSETQ.

Only one count was recorded for this clone. At one end the junction does not follow the germline gene, possibly because of a read error. V and J are TRBV7-9 and TRBJ2-1; D gene ambiguous. The CDR3 runs 16 residues. Germline V gene data show CDR1 as SEHNR and CDR2 as FQNEAQ (reference sequence). This chain's CDR3 is CASSLAQSLSCNEQFF. CDR3 DNA sequence: TGTGCCAGCAGCTTAGCGCAGTCGCTTTCCTGCAATGAGCAGTTCTTC.

The chain couples TRBV19 to TRBJ2-1; 7 nucleotides agree with TRBD1. V was pared by 9 bases and J by 0 bases, with 5 bases of the junction left unmatched. This CDR3 comprises 14 residues. The germline V gene encodes CDR1 LNHDA and CDR2 SQIVND (reference sequence). CDR3 amino acids: CASGTADSYNEQFF. The CDR3 DNA follows: TGTGCCAGCGGGACAGCAGACTCCTACAATGAGCAGTTCTTC.

The CDR3 coding sequence is TGCAGCGTTCGGGAAATGACAGGGGATGCCTACGAGCAGTACTTC. Amino acid sequence: CSVREMTGDAYEQYF. This chain links TRBV29-1 with TRBJ2-7; 8 nucleotides align to TRBD1. Germline trimming cut 5 bases from V and 2 bases from J; bases unmatched to any gene: 11. The CDR3 contains 15 residues. Looked up from germline, CDR1 is SQVTM and CDR2 is ANQGSEA.

The chain links TRBV18 to TRBJ2-3; no definite D call. The CDR3 is 15 residues long. Between the trimmed V and J ends, which lost 1 base and 0 bases, there was a span of 8 bases. CDR1 and CDR2 from the germline V gene are KGHSH and LQKENI. The CDR3 nucleotides are TGTGCCAGCTCACCACTGCTTCCGAGCACAGATACGCAGTATTTT. It encodes CASSPLLPSTDTQYF.

The J gene is TRBJ2-3, the V gene TRBV5-1; a possible D gene is TRBD1 (5 bases). V was cut by 5 bases and J by 0 bases, with 16 bases left in between. There are 16 residues in the CDR3. The germline V gene encodes CDR1 SGHRS and CDR2 YFSETQ. The CDR3, as DNA: TGCGCCAGCAGTTACCAGGGTGGGGCTAGCACAGATACGCAGTATTTT. Its translation: CASSYQGGASTDTQYF. Full variable domain (remainder filled in from reference TRBV5-1 and TRBJ2-3): KAGVTQTPRYLIKTRGQQVTLSCSPISGHRSVSWYQQTPGQGLQFLFEYFSETQRNKGNFPGRFSGRQFSNSRSEMNVSTLELGDSALYLCASSYQGGASTDTQYFGPGTRLTVL.

This chain connects TRBV7-2 to TRBJ2-5; 13 bases line up with TRBD2. This CDR3 has 17 residues. V trimming: 5 bases; J trimming: 1 base; junction bases outside the gene matches: 7. Per germline, CDR1 SGHTA and CDR2 FQGNSA. The CDR3 reads CASSAGLAGNFQETQYF. CDR3 DNA sequence: TGTGCCAGCAGCGCGGGACTAGCGGGGAATTTCCAAGAGACCCAGTACTTC.

The gene calls are TRBV14 and TRBJ2-3; D ambiguous. CDR1 and CDR2 (germline): SGHDN, FVKESK. V shed 1 base and J shed 2 bases, with 16 bases lying between them. CDR3 length: 17 amino acids. The CDR3 region has the DNA TGTGCCAGCAGCCAAGGATTAGGCGGAGCTGACACAGATACGCAGTATTTT. Encoded protein: CASSQGLGGADTDTQYF.

The chain carries TRBV11-2 and TRBJ2-1; 12 bases are a match to TRBD2. This CDR3 comprises 17 residues. Trimming cost V 3 bases and J 10 bases; bases outside gene matches: 13. From germline, CDR1 is SGHAT and CDR2 FQNNGV. Here the CDR3 reads CASSFGLAGTYRGEQFF. DNA of the CDR3: TGTGCCAGCAGCTTCGGACTAGCGGGGACCTACCGCGGGGAGCAGTTCTTC.

The chain joins TRBV5-1 to TRBJ1-1; D not certain. CDR3 size: 12 residues. Trimming stripped 4 bases from V and 7 bases from J, with 11 bases between. Per the germline V gene, CDR1 is SGHRS and CDR2 is YFSETQ. CDR3 region: CASSVGGNEAFF. The CDR3 DNA is TGCGCCAGCAGCGTAGGAGGAAATGAAGCTTTCTTT.

V and J are TRBV5-6 and TRBJ2-2; no definite D call. The CDR3 contains 15 residues. V was pared by 6 bases and J by 1 base, with 13 bases between. CDR1 is SGHDT, CDR2 YYEEEE, per germline. The CDR3 is CASTFETRNTGELFF. CDR3 DNA sequence: TGTGCCAGCACCTTCGAGACACGGAACACCGGGGAGCTGTTTTTT.

V and J are TRBV5-1 and TRBJ1-1; 11 positions agree with TRBD1. The CDR3 sequence is 14 residues long. Losses at the gene ends were 4 bases for V and 5 bases for J; bases not matched to a gene: 4. The germline CDR1 and CDR2 sequences are SGHRS and YFSETQ. In nucleotides, the CDR3 is TGCGCCAGCAGCGGGACAGGGGGTTTGACTGAAGCTTTCTTT. Its translation: CASSGTGGLTEAFF.

The chain links TRBV5-1 to TRBJ2-1; D ambiguous. The CDR3 has 12 amino acids. Per germline, CDR1 SGHRS and CDR2 YFSETQ. Trimming removed 0 bases from V and 9 bases from J, with 7 bases in between. The CDR3: CASSLAMTEQFF. The CDR3, as DNA: TGCGCCAGCAGCTTGGCCATGACTGAGCAGTTCTTC. Full variable domain (rest looked up from reference TRBV5-1 and TRBJ2-1): KAGVTQTPRYLIKTRGQQVTLSCSPISGHRSVSWYQQTPGQGLQFLFEYFSETQRNKGNFPGRFSGRQFSNSRSEMNVSTLELGDSALYLCASSLAMTEQFFGPGTRLTVL.

The DNA for the CDR3 is TGTGCCGGGGGGGTACAGGTAAACACTGAAGCTTTCTTT. Residues: CAGGVQVNTEAFF. The V and J genes are TRBV6-1 and TRBJ1-1; TRBD1 might be the D (5 bases). The CDR3 sequence is 13 residues long. Trimming removed 11 bases from V and 2 bases from J, with 15 bases in between. Germline V gives CDR1 MNHNS, CDR2 SASEGT.